The 27 T cell receptor beta chains listed next were all sequenced from one sample in a study of blood T cell repertoires in COVID-19. This table comes from immunoSEQ multiplex PCR, and its TCRdb copy is limited to in-frame clones, with some not included. This sample yields over 400,000 clones, of which about nine tenths are seen a single time; more than 1.4% belongs to the top ten. Sequencing used peripheral blood. The receptors derive from a woman younger than 45 with active or convalescent COVID-19.

In DNA form, the CDR3 reads TGTGCCAGCAGCTTAGAAGGGACAGCGAACTACGAGCAGTACTTC. It specifies CASSLEGTANYEQYF. The genes are TRBV11-2 and TRBJ2-7; 7 bases are shared with TRBD1. The V segment lost 0 bases and the J segment 3 bases; nucleotides outside the gene matches: 5. The CDR3 runs 15 residues. From germline, CDR1 is SGHAT and CDR2 FQNNGV.

The chain recombines TRBV4-1 with TRBJ2-7; D not resolved. Trimming removed 0 bases from V and 2 bases from J, with 8 bases in between. CDR3 length: 14 amino acids. Germline V gene sequence: CDR1 MGHRA, CDR2 YSYEKL. The DNA for the CDR3 is TGCGCCAGCAGCCAAGAGACTGCACCCTACGAGCAGTACTTC. The encoded protein is CASSQETAPYEQYF.

The chain recombines TRBV11-2 with TRBJ2-1; maybe TRBD1 (5 bases). CDR1 and CDR2 from the germline V gene are SGHAT and FQNNGV. CDR3 length: 15 residues. Trimming took off 8 bases at V and 5 bases at J, with 19 bases between the two ends. The CDR3 DNA reads as TGTGCCAGCCGGTCGGTTGGCAGGGTCAACAATGAGCAGTTCTTC. This gives the protein CASRSVGRVNNEQFF.

V is TRBV5-6 and J is TRBJ1-3, with 8 bases fitting TRBD1. CDR1 SGHDT and CDR2 YYEEEE come from the germline V gene. V lost 4 bases to trimming and J lost 1 base; unmatched junction nucleotides: 13. The CDR3 totals 18 residues. The chain's CDR3 is CASSPGGRLVSSGNTIYF. Here the CDR3 DNA reads TGTGCCAGCAGCCCAGGGGGCCGGCTGGTGTCATCTGGAAACACCATATATTTT. Full variable domain (missing parts from reference TRBV5-6 and TRBJ1-3): DAGVTQSPTHLIKTRGQQVTLRCSPKSGHDTVSWYQQALGQGPQFIFQYYEEEERQRGNFPDRFSGHQFPNYSSELNVNALLLGDSALYLCASSPGGRLVSSGNTIYFGEGSWLTVV.

The genes are TRBV6-5 and TRBJ1-1, with TRBD1 matching 8 bases. Germline CDR1 and CDR2: MNHEY and SVGAGI. With V trimmed by 0 bases and J by 3 bases, 3 bases remained unmatched. The CDR3 extends over 15 amino acids. The CDR3 bases are TGTGCCAGCAGTTACTCGACAGGGGCGGACACTGAAGCTTTCTTT. It translates to CASSYSTGADTEAFF.

The chain couples TRBV5-1 to TRBJ1-6, with TRBD1 matching 10 bases. Looked up from germline, CDR1 is SGHRS and CDR2 is YFSETQ. The CDR3 contains 15 residues. Losses at the gene ends were 4 bases for V and 7 bases for J; bases not matched to a gene: 5. The CDR3 reads CASSLDRGQNSPLHF. In DNA, the CDR3 is TGCGCCAGCAGCCTAGACAGGGGGCAGAATTCACCCCTCCACTTT.

This clone was seen only once. J is TRBJ2-1 and V is TRBV6-1, with 9 bases fitting TRBD1. The germline V gene has CDR1 MNHNS and CDR2 SASEGT. Unmatched junction bases numbered 13, after V lost 4 bases and J lost 9 bases. The CDR3 has 16 amino acids. The CDR3 bases are TGTGCCAGCAGTGCCGGGACAGGGTCAGGTTCTCTTGAGCAGTTCTTC. The encoded protein is CASSAGTGSGSLEQFF.

About this clone itself: A much larger clone differs by one base, so this may be a read error. The chain links TRBV10-2 to TRBJ1-1; D is possibly TRBD1 (6 bases). Germline V gives CDR1 WSHSY, CDR2 SAAADI. The CDR3 is 13 amino acids. Trimming stripped 6 bases from V and 1 base from J, with 9 bases between. CDR3 nucleotide sequence: TGCGCCAGCAGGGAACAGGGGAACACTGAAGCTTTCTTT. This translates into CASREQGNTEAFF.

V usage is TRBV18 and J usage is TRBJ1-1; no reliable D call. This CDR3 region has 14 residues. Germline-derived CDR1 and CDR2 are KGHSH and LQKENI. The germline V and J ends were trimmed by 3 bases and 0 bases, with 8 bases remaining between them. CDR3 in amino acids: CASSPTQMNTEAFF. The CDR3, as DNA: TGTGCCAGCTCACCGACACAGATGAACACTGAAGCTTTCTTT.

This clone was recorded a few times. The CDR3 DNA is TGTGCCAGTAACGCGGGACAGTTGTCCGCCGAGCAGTACTTC. Its translation: CASNAGQLSAEQYF. V gene TRBV19 combines with J gene TRBJ2-7; the D gene is possibly TRBD1 (7 bases). The CDR3 consists of 14 residues. The germline V and J ends were trimmed by 7 bases and 6 bases, with 19 bases remaining between them. Germline V gives CDR1 LNHDA, CDR2 SQIVND (reference sequence).

The chain recombines TRBV5-1 with TRBJ2-2; a possible D gene is TRBD1 (6 bases). V was trimmed by 0 bases and J by 4 bases, leaving 22 bases between them. Germline V gene lookup returns CDR1 SGHRS and CDR2 YFSETQ. The CDR3 runs 19 residues. The CDR3 region is CASSLAEIWRQVGTGELFF. The CDR3 bases are TGCGCCAGCAGCTTGGCCGAGATTTGGAGACAGGTCGGCACCGGGGAGCTGTTTTTT.

The V and J genes are TRBV6-2 or TRBV6-3 and TRBJ1-2; 8 bases line up with TRBD1. Unmatched junction bases numbered 13, after V lost 5 bases and J lost 2 bases. This CDR3 spans 17 amino acids. Germline CDR1 is MNHEY and CDR2 is SVGEGT. The CDR3 nucleotides read TGTGCCAGCAGTCAGGTCTTCACAGGACAGGGCAACTATGGCTACACCTTC. Its protein is CASSQVFTGQGNYGYTF.

The J gene is TRBJ1-2, the V gene TRBV29-1, with 8 bases identical to TRBD1. The V and J ends lost 3 bases and 14 bases, in that order; junction bases with no gene match: 11. Germline V gene lookup returns CDR1 SQVTM and CDR2 ANQGSEA. CDR3 length: 12 residues. The DNA for the CDR3 is TGCAGCGTTGACGGACAGGGCTCCTTGGGAACCTTC. Amino acids: CSVDGQGSLGTF.

CDR3 protein: CASTSRGLNTEAFF. The DNA of the CDR3 is TGTGCCAGCACTAGTAGGGGCCTCAACACTGAAGCTTTCTTT. This chain connects TRBV2 to TRBJ1-1; the D gene is possibly TRBD1 (5 bases). V was cut by 7 bases and J by 2 bases, with 14 bases left in between. The germline V gene encodes CDR1 SNHLY and CDR2 FYNNEI. The CDR3 loop spans 14 amino acids.

In DNA form, the CDR3 reads TGTGCCAGCAGGGGCCGTGGTCTGATGAACACTGAAGCTTTCTTT. This sequence encodes CASRGRGLMNTEAFF. The chain links TRBV2 to TRBJ1-1; D call uncertain. The V end was cut by 6 bases, the J end by 0 bases, with 14 bases between. Per the germline V gene, CDR1 is SNHLY and CDR2 is FYNNEI. The CDR3 runs 15 residues. Drawing the rest from reference TRBV2 and TRBJ1-1, the complete variable domain is EPEVTQTPSHQVTQMGQEVILRCVPISNHLYFYWYRQILGQKVEFLVSFYNNEISEKSEIFDDQFSVERPDGSNFTLKIRSTKLEDSAMYFCASRGRGLMNTEAFFGQGTRLTVV.

V and J are TRBV2 and TRBJ1-1; D is ambiguous. Germline V gene data show CDR1 as SNHLY and CDR2 as FYNNEI. With 7 bases removed from V and 1 base from J, the gap between germline ends came to 10 bases. The CDR3 has 13 residues. The CDR3 reads CASTADQNTEAFF. Written as DNA, the CDR3 is TGTGCCAGCACCGCAGATCAGAACACTGAAGCTTTCTTT.

V is TRBV11-2 and J is TRBJ2-1; 9 bases are a match to TRBD2. The CDR3 has 15 amino acids. The germline V gene encodes CDR1 SGHAT and CDR2 FQNNGV. J gave up 7 bases and V 0 bases, and 4 bases lay outside the gene matches. The CDR3: CASSLDPSGVNEQFF. For the CDR3, the DNA is TGTGCCAGCAGCTTAGATCCTAGCGGGGTAAATGAGCAGTTCTTC.

The chain joins TRBV19 to TRBJ1-2; D uncertain. There are 16 residues in the CDR3. V dropped 9 bases and J dropped 0 bases, with 20 bases sitting between them. Per the germline V gene, CDR1 is LNHDA and CDR2 is SQIVND (reference sequence). The CDR3 DNA follows: TGTGCCAGCGGAAACCAGGACTTAGGATCTAACTATGGCTACACCTTC. Protein product: CASGNQDLGSNYGYTF.

This chain joins TRBV7-8 and TRBJ2-2; 8 nucleotides match TRBD2. The CDR3 sequence is 16 residues long. Germline CDR1 reads SGHVS; CDR2 reads FQNEAQ. The J segment lost 6 bases and the V segment lost 6 bases, leaving 12 bases of the junction unmatched. In DNA, the CDR3 is TGTGCCAGCAGAGCAGGGACTAGTAAAGGGCCCGGGGAGCTGTTTTTT. Encoded protein: CASRAGTSKGPGELFF.

V and J are TRBV19 and TRBJ1-2; D possibly corresponds to TRBD1 (5 bases). V was cut by 4 bases and J by 4 bases, with 13 bases left in between. Germline loops: CDR1 LNHDA, CDR2 SQIVND (reference sequence). This CDR3 has 14 amino acids. This CDR3 reads CASSKNGGVYGYTF. The CDR3 bases are TGTGCCAGTAGTAAGAACGGGGGTGTCTATGGCTACACCTTC.

This clone is a singleton in its sample. The genes are TRBV5-1 and TRBJ1-4, with TRBD1 as a possible D gene (6 bases). The CDR3 totals 16 residues. Trimming left V 2 bases short and J 3 bases short, with 14 bases between. Germline CDR1 SGHRS, CDR2 YFSETQ. The CDR3 here is CASSFNYRVPNEKLFF. The DNA for the CDR3 is TGCGCCAGCAGCTTTAATTACAGGGTGCCTAATGAAAAACTGTTTTTT.

The chain is built from TRBV27 and TRBJ1-1; weak D call: TRBD1 (6 bases). The germline CDR1 and CDR2 sequences are MNHEY and SMNVEV (reference sequence). This CDR3 spans 18 amino acids. V shed 5 bases and J shed 1 base, with 23 bases lying between them. The CDR3 spells CASSLHSGGSKTNTEAFF. CDR3 coding DNA: TGTGCCAGCAGTCTTCACTCGGGGGGCTCAAAGACGAACACTGAAGCTTTCTTT.

This chain links TRBV7-2 with TRBJ2-1; 9 nucleotides line up with TRBD2. Germline CDR1 reads SGHTA; CDR2 reads FQGNSA. Trimming removed 5 bases from V and 7 bases from J; junction bases left unmatched: 3. The CDR3 spans 13 residues. This CDR3 is CASSPRGGNEQFF. The CDR3 bases are TGTGCCAGCAGCCCGCGGGGGGGGAATGAGCAGTTCTTC.

The chain is built from TRBV27 and TRBJ1-2, with no clear D. CDR1 and CDR2 from the germline V gene are MNHEY and SMNVEV (reference sequence). This CDR3 is 13 amino acids long. V was trimmed by 2 bases and J by 3 bases, leaving 7 bases between them. CDR3 DNA: TGTGCCAGCAGTTTAAAGGGAGACTATGGCTACACCTTC. Its translation: CASSLKGDYGYTF.

V is TRBV2 and J is TRBJ1-2; 8 nucleotides match TRBD1. This CDR3 spans 13 amino acids. Germline CDR1 is SNHLY and CDR2 is FYNNEI. The V gene end was trimmed by 5 bases and the J gene end by 4 bases; junction bases not matched to a gene: 3. Here the CDR3 DNA reads TGTGCCAGCAGTACAGGGGGGGTCTATGGCTACACCTTC. Amino acids: CASSTGGVYGYTF.

The chain couples TRBV18 to TRBJ1-2; no clear D gene. The CDR3 contains 17 residues. The germline V gene has CDR1 KGHSH and CDR2 LQKENI. The V gene lost 3 bases and the J gene lost 2 bases, with 19 bases spanning the gap. As DNA, the CDR3 is TGTGCCAGCTCACCCTTACCACCCCGGACTTCGAACTATGGCTACACCTTC. Its translation is CASSPLPPRTSNYGYTF.

The rearrangement links TRBV10-2 to TRBJ1-5, with 9 nucleotides matching TRBD1. Germline CDR1 is WSHSY and CDR2 is SAAADI. V gave up 3 bases and J gave up 4 bases; unmatched junction bases: 7. This CDR3 has 16 amino acids. The CDR3 bases are TGCGCCAGCAGTGATCCGCTCGGGACAGGGAATCAGCCCCAGCATTTT. Translation: CASSDPLGTGNQPQHF.